The rows below give T cell receptor beta chains drawn from one sample of a study of blood T cell repertoires in COVID-19. The data were produced by immunoSEQ multiplex PCR, yet TCRdb's version contains in-frame clones alone and is incomplete. The profile covers about 100,000 clones, with 84% appearing a single time and around a quarter taken by the ten largest. Material for sequencing was peripheral blood. All receptors come from a man in his 60s with acute or convalescent COVID-19. The CDR3 runs from the conserved cysteine through the conserved F or W. D genes are given only for firm matches. Clone size is shown for a subset of rows, as once, few, many or a class of expanded clone.

V gene	clone size	J gene	D gene	CDR3 protein	CDR3 DNA
TRBV5-1	-	TRBJ2-1	-	CASSLDRPTYNEQFF	TGCGCCAGCAGCCTAGACCGACCCACATACAATGAGCAGTTCTTC
TRBV11-3	-	TRBJ1-2	-	CASSLDGSHHEDGYTF	TGTGCCAGCAGCTTAGACGGTTCTCATCATGAGGATGGCTACACCTTC
TRBV5-8	-	TRBJ1-2	TRBD1	CASAGTGKDYGYTF	TGTGCCAGCGCCGGGACAGGGAAGGACTATGGCTACACCTTC
TRBV5-1	-	TRBJ1-5	-	CASSLWGVSNQPQHF	TGCGCCAGCAGCTTGTGGGGGGTAAGCAATCAGCCCCAGCATTTT
TRBV4-1	-	TRBJ1-1	TRBD1	CASSHVRGLSEAFF	TGCGCCAGCAGCCATGTCAGGGGGCTAAGTGAAGCTTTCTTT
TRBV3-1/TRBV3-2	-	TRBJ2-3	TRBD2	CASSQDTLAGEGYTDTQYF	TGTGCCAGCAGCCAAGATACGCTAGCGGGAGAGGGTTACACAGATACGCAGTATTTT
TRBV19	once	TRBJ1-4	TRBD1	CASRQGLSNEKLFF	TGTGCCAGTAGACAGGGGTTGTCTAATGAAAAACTGTTTTTT
TRBV20-1	-	TRBJ2-1	TRBD2	CSASSSAGAGIGEQFF	TGCAGTGCTAGTTCCTCAGCGGGAGCCGGTATCGGTGAGCAGTTCTTC
TRBV5-1	-	TRBJ2-5	TRBD2	CASSSGRPSETQYF	TGCGCCAGCAGCAGCGGGAGGCCGTCAGAGACCCAGTACTTC
TRBV27	-	TRBJ2-7	TRBD2	CASGRGSWYEQYF	TGTGCCAGCGGCCGCGGGAGTTGGTACGAGCAGTACTTC
TRBV7-8	-	TRBJ2-7	-	CASSYLLSSYEQYF	TGTGCCAGCAGCTACCTACTAAGCTCCTACGAGCAGTACTTC
TRBV2	-	TRBJ2-2	-	CASSAGAEAGELFF	TGTGCCAGCAGTGCGGGAGCGGAGGCCGGGGAGCTGTTTTTT
TRBV24-1	-	TRBJ2-1	-	CATSDFSNNNEQFF	TGTGCCACCAGTGATTTTAGCAATAACAATGAGCAGTTCTTC
TRBV5-1	-	TRBJ1-4	-	CASSSTANEKLFF	TGCGCCAGCAGCTCGACAGCTAATGAAAAACTGTTTTTT
TRBV28	once	TRBJ2-7	TRBD1	CASRPGQSYEQYF	TGTGCCAGCAGACCGGGACAGTCCTACGAGCAGTACTTC
TRBV7-2	-	TRBJ2-2	TRBD2	CASSSGLDRLTGELFF	TGTGCCAGCAGCTCCGGACTAGACCGACTCACCGGGGAGCTGTTTTTT
TRBV29-1	-	TRBJ2-7	TRBD1	CSVEGDSPEQYF	TGCAGCGTTGAAGGGGACAGCCCCGAGCAGTACTTC
TRBV7-6	few	TRBJ1-1	-	CASSKGHPLGTEAFF	TGTGCCAGCAGCAAGGGACATCCGTTGGGCACTGAAGCTTTCTTT
TRBV7-8	-	TRBJ2-7	-	CASSRYQGYEQYF	TGTGCCAGCAGCCGATACCAGGGCTACGAGCAGTACTTC
TRBV6-5	-	TRBJ1-6	TRBD1	CASRGDRKNNSPLHF	TGTGCCAGCAGAGGGGACAGGAAGAATAATTCACCCCTCCACTTT
TRBV5-1	-	TRBJ2-5	TRBD2	CASSLGGRVEETQYF	TGCGCCAGCAGCTTGGGCGGGAGGGTCGAAGAGACCCAGTACTTC
TRBV4-1	-	TRBJ2-1	TRBD2	CASSPGLAGIKYNEQFF	TGCGCCAGCAGCCCGGGACTAGCGGGAATCAAATACAATGAGCAGTTCTTC
TRBV27	-	TRBJ2-2	-	CASSQSSGRGNTGELFF	TGTGCCAGCAGTCAATCTTCTGGACGGGGGAACACCGGGGAGCTGTTTTTT
TRBV5-1	-	TRBJ2-2	TRBD2	CASSGNSGRVSTGELFF	TGCGCCAGCAGCGGTAATAGCGGGAGGGTCTCGACCGGGGAGCTGTTTTTT
TRBV7-6	-	TRBJ2-3	TRBD2	CASSPRTSGSGDTQYF	TGTGCCAGCAGTCCCCGGACTAGCGGGAGTGGCGATACGCAGTATTTT
TRBV5-1	-	TRBJ1-5	-	CASSLLGGASNQPQHF	TGCGCCAGCAGCTTGTTAGGGGGGGCGAGCAATCAGCCCCAGCATTTT
TRBV18	-	TRBJ2-3	TRBD1	CASSLRQGPTDTQYF	TGTGCCAGCTCACTCAGACAGGGACCCACAGATACGCAGTATTTT
TRBV4-1	-	TRBJ1-5	-	CASSQDNWGESNQPQHF	TGCGCCAGCAGCCAAGATAACTGGGGGGAGTCGAATCAGCCCCAGCATTTT
TRBV7-8	once	TRBJ2-7	-	CASSLGGLSYEQYF	TGTGCCAGCAGCTTAGGCGGGCTCTCCTACGAGCAGTACTTC
TRBV7-9	-	TRBJ2-5	TRBD2	CASSPVLAGVETQYF	TGTGCCAGCAGCCCCGTACTAGCGGGAGTAGAGACCCAGTACTTC
TRBV9	-	TRBJ2-3	-	CASSPRQELDTQYF	TGTGCCAGCAGCCCTCGACAGGAGTTGGATACGCAGTATTTT
TRBV5-1	few	TRBJ1-1	-	CASSSSSASTEAFF	TGCGCCAGCAGTTCCTCCAGCGCTTCGACTGAAGCTTTCTTT
TRBV19	-	TRBJ2-1	TRBD2	CASSPSGTILNYNEQFF	TGTGCCAGTAGTCCTAGCGGCACTATACTAAACTACAATGAGCAGTTCTTC
TRBV10-3	-	TRBJ2-7	-	CAIGRYDEQYF	TGTGCCATCGGGAGGTACGACGAGCAGTACTTC
TRBV28	once	TRBJ1-4	TRBD1	CASSLYPPMTGVGEKLFF	TGTGCCAGCAGTTTGTATCCTCCCATGACAGGGGTGGGTGAAAAACTGTTTTTT
TRBV25-1	-	TRBJ2-2	-	CASRRGLGELFF	TGTGCCAGCAGAAGGGGGTTGGGGGAGCTGTTTTTT
TRBV19	-	TRBJ1-4	TRBD1	CASSIVGTGDEKLFF	TGTGCCAGTAGTATAGTAGGGACAGGGGATGAAAAACTGTTTTTT
TRBV6-5	-	TRBJ1-1	-	CASSSGGGGHTEAFF	TGTGCCAGCAGTTCCGGCGGGGGTGGCCACACTGAAGCTTTCTTT
TRBV7-9	-	TRBJ1-2	-	CASSQDGGGYTF	TGTGCCAGCAGCCAAGATGGCGGCGGCTACACCTTC
TRBV6-1	-	TRBJ1-2	-	CASSEGGGVLYGYTF	TGTGCCAGCAGTGAGGGAGGTGGGGTGCTCTATGGCTACACCTTC
TRBV5-1	-	TRBJ2-1	TRBD1	CASSPRTGISNEQFF	TGCGCCAGCAGCCCCCGGACAGGGATCTCGAATGAGCAGTTCTTC
TRBV5-5	-	TRBJ2-1	-	CASSLRPSDRNEQFF	TGTGCCAGCAGCTTAAGGCCTAGCGATCGGAATGAGCAGTTCTTC
TRBV5-1	-	TRBJ1-1	-	CASSLLQMNTEAFF	TGCGCCAGCAGCTTGTTGCAGATGAACACTGAAGCTTTCTTT
TRBV9	few	TRBJ2-2	TRBD2	CASSPKNEAGGPGGELFF	TGTGCCAGCAGCCCTAAGAACGAGGCGGGAGGGCCAGGCGGGGAGCTGTTTTTT
TRBV19	once	TRBJ1-6	TRBD1	CASSKRTGGRAPLHF	TGTGCCAGTAGTAAGAGGACAGGGGGCAGGGCGCCCCTCCACTTT
TRBV6-4	once	TRBJ1-1	-	CASLRTKDSSEAFF	TGTGCCAGCCTAAGAACTAAGGACAGTTCTGAAGCTTTCTTT
TRBV10-3	few	TRBJ2-2	-	CAISESAAFDTGELFF	TGTGCCATCAGTGAGTCGGCGGCTTTCGACACCGGGGAGCTGTTTTTT
TRBV10-3	-	TRBJ2-3	-	CAISESARSADTQYF	TGTGCCATCAGTGAGTCGGCGAGGAGTGCGGATACGCAGTATTTT
TRBV6-6	-	TRBJ2-2	TRBD2	CASSPRLAGGTPAGELFF	TGTGCCAGCAGTCCCAGACTAGCGGGAGGCACCCCAGCCGGGGAGCTGTTTTTT